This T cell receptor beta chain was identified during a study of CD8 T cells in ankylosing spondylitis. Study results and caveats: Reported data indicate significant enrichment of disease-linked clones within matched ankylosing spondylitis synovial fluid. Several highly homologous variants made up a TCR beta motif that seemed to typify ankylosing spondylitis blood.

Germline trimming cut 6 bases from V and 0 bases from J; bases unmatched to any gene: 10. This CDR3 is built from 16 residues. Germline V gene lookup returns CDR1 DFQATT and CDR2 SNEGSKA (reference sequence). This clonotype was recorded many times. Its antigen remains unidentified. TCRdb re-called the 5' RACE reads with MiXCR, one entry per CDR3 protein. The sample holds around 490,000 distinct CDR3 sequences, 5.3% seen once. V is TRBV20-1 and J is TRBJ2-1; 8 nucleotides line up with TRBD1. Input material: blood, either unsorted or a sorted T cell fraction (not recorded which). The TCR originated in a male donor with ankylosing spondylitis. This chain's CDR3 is CSAALQGGYSYNEQFF. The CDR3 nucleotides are TGCAGTGCGGCTTTACAGGGGGGCTACTCCTACAATGAGCAGTTCTTC.